Below, 26 T cell receptor beta chains from the same sample are listed, as sequenced in a study of cytomegalovirus exposure and HLA in healthy donors. The PCR made use of 60 Vbeta and 13 Jbeta primers. Clones were read by immunoSEQ multiplex PCR, and TCRdb kept only the in-frame ones, dropping some. The data contain 130,000 or so clones, more than 60% of them singletons. Sequenced sample: PBMCs. Receptors were obtained from a man aged 40-49 years in good health and CMV-seronegative.

The chain couples TRBV10-1 to TRBJ1-1; D is undetermined. This CDR3 has 13 residues. Germline CDR1 and CDR2: WNHNN and SYGVQD (reference sequence). Trimming took 6 bases from V and 4 from J, leaving 12 bases between them. The CDR3 loop is CASRRGHGTEAFF. The CDR3 DNA sequence: TGCGCCAGCAGACGCGGGCATGGCACTGAAGCTTTCTTT.

The gene calls are TRBV6-1 and TRBJ2-1, with D possibly matching TRBD1 (5 bases). This CDR3 contains 13 residues. V dropped 6 bases and J dropped 1 base, with 7 bases sitting between them. CDR1 and CDR2 from the germline V gene are MNHNS and SASEGT. The CDR3 sequence is CASRGQSYNEQFF. CDR3 bases: TGTGCCAGCAGGGGGCAGTCCTACAATGAGCAGTTCTTC.

The chain employs TRBV15 and TRBJ1-5, with D perhaps matching TRBD1 (5 bases). V was cut by 1 base and J by 3 bases, with 31 bases left in between. The germline CDR1 and CDR2 sequences are LNHNV and YYDKDF (reference sequence). The CDR3 has 22 residues. CDR3 nucleotides: TGTGCCACCAGCAGAGGGTTCCCTCTGGCCGCAGGGCCCGAGGAGACCAATCAGCCCCAGCATTTT. Translation: CATSRGFPLAAGPEETNQPQHF. The variable domain in full, completed from reference TRBV15 and TRBJ1-5, reads DAMVIQNPRYQVTQFGKPVTLSCSQTLNHNVMYWYQQKSSQAPKLLFHYYDKDFNNEADTPDNFQSRRPNTSFCFLDIRSPGLGDTAMYLCATSRGFPLAAGPEETNQPQHFGDGTRLSIL.

In its sample, this clone was seen a few times. The chain employs TRBV5-1 and TRBJ1-1; 10 positions agree with TRBD1. With 0 bases clipped from V and 5 bases from J, the junction kept 7 bases outside the gene matches. The germline V gene has CDR1 SGHRS and CDR2 YFSETQ. This CDR3 is built from 16 residues. CDR3 in DNA: TGCGCCAGCAGCTTGGGACAGGGGGCGTCCATGACTGAAGCTTTCTTT. Its translation is CASSLGQGASMTEAFF.

There are a few counts of this clone. The V gene is TRBV4-1, the J gene TRBJ1-2; 8 positions agree with TRBD1. The ends lost 0 bases at V and 6 bases at J; junction bases unmatched: 6. CDR3 length equals 15 residues. Germline CDR1 is MGHRA and CDR2 is YSYEKL. The CDR3 nucleotides read TGCGCCAGCAGCCAAGATAGCAGGGGGCGGGATGGCTACACCTTC. Its protein product is CASSQDSRGRDGYTF.

The rearrangement joins TRBV25-1 to TRBJ1-5, with TRBD1 matching 9 bases. The ends lost 6 bases at V and 4 bases at J; junction bases unmatched: 4. Looked up from germline, CDR1 is MGHDK and CDR2 is SYGVNS. CDR3 length: 14 amino acids. As DNA, the CDR3 is TGTGCCAGCAGCCGGACAGGGGTGAATCAGCCCCAGCATTTT. This encodes CASSRTGVNQPQHF.

The V gene is TRBV19, the J gene TRBJ1-1, with TRBD1 matching over 7 bases. The V gene's germline CDR1 is LNHDA and CDR2 SQIVND (reference sequence). The CDR3 extends over 18 amino acids. V lost 4 bases, J lost 0 bases, and 14 bases stayed unmatched. The CDR3 spells CASSKLLNRGAMNTEAFF. CDR3 DNA sequence: TGTGCCAGTAGTAAACTCTTGAACAGGGGCGCCATGAACACTGAAGCTTTCTTT.

The chain combines TRBV7-7 with TRBJ2-7; 9 bases are shared with TRBD1. Germline-derived CDR1 and CDR2 are SSHAT and FNYEAQ (reference sequence). The CDR3 has 15 amino acids. The V segment lost 2 bases and the J segment 9 bases; nucleotides outside the gene matches: 11. The chain's CDR3 is CASSLNPGQGGRQYF. The CDR3 nucleotides are TGTGCCAGCAGCTTAAATCCGGGACAGGGTGGTCGGCAGTACTTC.

The chain links TRBV5-1 to TRBJ2-7; no clear D. The V end was cut by 4 bases, the J end by 3 bases, with 8 bases between. Germline values: CDR1 SGHRS, CDR2 YFSETQ. The CDR3 is 12 residues long. The CDR3 DNA sequence: TGCGCCAGCAGCGCCGCACTCTACGAGCAGTACTTC. Its translation is CASSAALYEQYF.

The chain has TRBV4-1 and TRBJ2-5, with 15 bases identical to TRBD2. Trimming at V came to 3 bases and at J to 5 bases, leaving 7 bases not matched to a gene. The CDR3 is 17 residues long. The germline CDR1 and CDR2 sequences are MGHRA and YSYEKL. In DNA form, the CDR3 reads TGCGCCAGCAGCCATGGACTAGCGGGGGGGCCAGGGGAGACCCAGTACTTC. It yields the protein CASSHGLAGGPGETQYF.

The genes are TRBV11-3 and TRBJ2-6; D call uncertain. The V end was cut by 1 base, the J end by 2 bases, with 6 bases between. CDR1 SGHNT and CDR2 YENEEA come from the germline V gene. The CDR3 covers 15 residues. CDR3 sequence: CASSLGGTGANVLTF. The CDR3 region has the DNA TGTGCCAGCAGCTTAGGAGGCACTGGGGCCAACGTCCTGACTTTC.

The V gene is TRBV7-2, the J gene TRBJ1-6; TRBD1 is a possible D gene (5 bases). CDR1 and CDR2 from the germline V gene are SGHTA and FQGNSA. V gave up 5 bases and J gave up 7 bases, with 9 bases separating them. The CDR3 length is 13 residues. CDR3 coding DNA: TGTGCCAGCAGCCTCCAGGGAAATTCACCCCTCCACTTT. It encodes CASSLQGNSPLHF.

The V gene is TRBV11-2, the J gene TRBJ1-5; unclear D gene. The CDR3 is 13 amino acids. V dropped 4 bases and J dropped 4 bases, with 8 bases sitting between them. Germline-derived CDR1 and CDR2 are SGHAT and FQNNGV. The chain's CDR3 is CASSWSLNQPQHF. CDR3 nucleotides: TGTGCCAGCAGCTGGTCCCTAAATCAGCCCCAGCATTTT.

The V call is TRBV2, the J call TRBJ2-2; 7 bases are a match to TRBD1. J gave up 6 bases and V 3 bases, and 4 bases lay outside the gene matches. Germline values: CDR1 SNHLY, CDR2 FYNNEI. The CDR3 contains 14 residues. This chain's CDR3 is CASSDTGAPGELFF. CDR3 coding DNA: TGTGCCAGCAGTGATACAGGGGCTCCCGGGGAGCTGTTTTTT.

This chain uses TRBV10-3 with TRBJ2-7; 7 bases map to TRBD2. Trimming removed 2 bases from V and 2 bases from J; junction bases left unmatched: 0. The CDR3 runs 13 residues. The V gene's germline CDR1 is ENHRY and CDR2 SYGVKD. The chain's CDR3 is CAISEGLAYEQYF. As DNA, the CDR3 is TGTGCCATCAGTGAGGGACTAGCCTACGAGCAGTACTTC.

This chain joins TRBV28 and TRBJ2-5; no clear D gene. The end of the DNA fits TRBJ2-7 better, so the J call may be wrong. The CDR3 spans 11 residues. Germline CDR1 MDHEN, CDR2 SYDVKM. CDR3 protein: CATMGSYEQYF. Written as DNA, the CDR3 is TGTGCCACCATGGGCAGTTACGAGCAGTACTTC.

V usage is TRBV6-5 and J usage is TRBJ2-3; tentatively, D is TRBD2 (7 bases). V was clipped by 6 bases and J by 5 bases, with 18 bases between them. CDR1 and CDR2 (germline): MNHEY, SVGAGI. The CDR3 consists of 15 residues. Here the CDR3 reads CASRESGGRRDTQYF. CDR3 bases: TGTGCCAGCAGAGAGTCGGGGGGCAGGAGAGATACGCAGTATTTT.

This rearrangement joins TRBV5-1 to TRBJ1-2; D is uncertain. This CDR3 region has 13 residues. Trimming cost V 0 bases and J 1 base, with 4 bases left between them. The germline gives CDR1 SGHRS, CDR2 YFSETQ. The CDR3 region has the DNA TGCGCCAGCAGCTTGGGAGATAACTATGGCTACACCTTC. Its translation: CASSLGDNYGYTF.

The CDR3 DNA follows: TGCGCCAGCGCCCACAGGGTCCCCTCCTACAATGAGCAGTTCTTC. Translation: CASAHRVPSYNEQFF. This chain links TRBV5-1 with TRBJ2-1, with a tentative D call TRBD1 (6 bases). CDR3 length: 15 amino acids. Looked up from germline, CDR1 is SGHRS and CDR2 is YFSETQ. Trimming shortened V by 7 bases and J by 0 bases, and 14 bases separated the two germline ends.

This clone occurred a few times. The V call is TRBV5-4, the J call TRBJ1-1, with unresolved D. Trimming took off 2 bases at V and 3 bases at J, with 8 bases between the two ends. Per germline, CDR1 SGHNT and CDR2 YYREEE (reference sequence). This CDR3 comprises 13 residues. The CDR3 DNA reads as TGTGCCAGCAGCTTAACAGAGTACACTGAAGCTTTCTTT. Translating gives CASSLTEYTEAFF.

This CDR3 reads CATVPGQGEYGYTF. Written as DNA, the CDR3 is TGTGCCACAGTCCCGGGACAGGGGGAATATGGCTACACCTTC. This chain uses TRBV10-3 with TRBJ1-2, with 11 bases aligning to TRBD1. CDR1 is ENHRY, CDR2 SYGVKD, per germline. With 10 bases clipped from V and 5 bases from J, the junction kept 9 bases outside the gene matches. This CDR3 comprises 14 residues.

The CDR3 is CASSPRQGLNTEAFF. The DNA of the CDR3 is TGTGCCAGCAGTCCCCGACAGGGCCTGAACACTGAAGCTTTCTTT. The gene calls are TRBV27 and TRBJ1-1; 7 nucleotides match TRBD1. Looked up from germline, CDR1 is MNHEY and CDR2 is SMNVEV (reference sequence). This CDR3 comprises 15 residues. V was pared by 5 bases and J by 0 bases, with 6 bases of the junction left unmatched.

The chain uses TRBV2 and TRBJ1-4; 7 nucleotides align to TRBD1. The CDR3 contains 16 residues. Germline loops: CDR1 SNHLY, CDR2 FYNNEI. V shed 4 bases, J shed 6 bases, and the junction held 11 bases outside the gene matches. The CDR3 DNA reads as TGTGCCAGCAGTGGAGGGGACAGCGGGGGAGATGAAAAACTGTTTTTT. Translation: CASSGGDSGGDEKLFF.

The rearrangement links TRBV5-1 to TRBJ2-2, with 7 bases lining up with TRBD1. With 2 bases clipped from V and 6 bases from J, the junction kept 1 base outside the gene matches. In germline, CDR1 is SGHRS, CDR2 YFSETQ. The CDR3 loop spans 13 amino acids. The CDR3 DNA sequence: TGCGCCAGCAGCTTACAGGGGTCCGGGGAGCTGTTTTTT. Translation: CASSLQGSGELFF.

The rearrangement joins TRBV7-8 to TRBJ2-6; the D is unclear. This CDR3 is built from 15 residues. Germline values: CDR1 SGHVS, CDR2 FQNEAQ. The V gene lost 1 base and the J gene lost 2 bases, with 6 bases spanning the gap. CDR3 in amino acids: CASSLGGTGANVLTF. Written as DNA, the CDR3 is TGTGCCAGCAGCTTAGGCGGTACTGGGGCCAACGTCCTGACTTTC. The whole variable domain, filled in from reference TRBV7-8 and TRBJ2-6, reads GAGVSQSPRYKVAKRGQDVALRCDPISGHVSLFWYQQALGQGPEFLTYFQNEAQLDKSGLPSDRFFAERPEGSVSTLKIQRTQQEDSAVYLCASSLGGTGANVLTFGAGSRLTVL.

The rearrangement joins TRBV5-1 to TRBJ2-5; possibly TRBD1 for D (6 bases). V lost 3 bases to trimming and J lost 5 bases, with 14 bases between them. CDR3 length equals 14 residues. The germline V gene has CDR1 SGHRS and CDR2 YFSETQ. The CDR3 DNA is TGCGCCAGCAGCTATAATACAGGGCGGGAGACCCAGTACTTC. As protein: CASSYNTGRETQYF.